The next 32 T cell receptor beta chains were all read from a single sample in a study of T cell responses to AZD1222 COVID-19 vaccine. Profiling relied on immunoSEQ multiplex PCR, and the TCRdb table lists in-frame clones only, not all of them. This table holds roughly 200,000 clones, roughly 94% found once. This specimen was peripheral blood, taken 28 days after the second dose of the MenACWY control vaccine. The receptor source for this set is an adult who received the MenACWY meningococcal vaccine as a control.

J is TRBJ1-5 and V is TRBV28, with 8 bases aligning to TRBD1. CDR1 and CDR2 (germline): MDHEN, SYDVKM. V gave up 6 bases and J gave up 0 bases; unmatched junction bases: 4. The CDR3 covers 15 residues. CDR3 amino acids: CASSRTGYSNQPQHF. The CDR3 DNA reads TGTGCCAGCAGCCGGACAGGGTATAGCAATCAGCCCCAGCATTTT.

The chain uses TRBV4-1 and TRBJ2-2, with TRBD2 identical over 7 bases. The trim removed 4 bases at V and 0 bases at J, leaving 5 bases unmatched. Germline V gene data show CDR1 as MGHRA and CDR2 as YSYEKL. CDR3 length: 16 residues. The CDR3: CASSRLAGANTGELFF. DNA of the CDR3: TGCGCCAGCAGCCGCTTAGCGGGCGCGAACACCGGGGAGCTGTTTTTT.

The rearrangement links TRBV27 to TRBJ2-1; TRBD2 agrees at 9 bases. Trimming at V came to 2 bases and at J to 4 bases, leaving 6 bases not matched to a gene. This CDR3 has 16 residues. The germline gives CDR1 MNHEY, CDR2 SMNVEV (reference sequence). The CDR3 protein is CASSLVAGAIYNEQFF. As DNA, the CDR3 is TGTGCCAGCAGTTTAGTAGCGGGGGCAATTTACAATGAGCAGTTCTTC.

The rearrangement uses TRBV15 and TRBJ1-1; possible D gene TRBD1, 6 bases. In germline, CDR1 is LNHNV, CDR2 YYDKDF (reference sequence). V was pared by 5 bases and J by 1 base, with 11 bases between. This CDR3 has 14 residues. The CDR3 region is CATSRGGANTEAFF. DNA of the CDR3: TGTGCCACCAGCCGAGGGGGGGCGAACACTGAAGCTTTCTTT.

The gene calls are TRBV7-6 and TRBJ2-5, with D possibly TRBD1 on 5 matching bases. V dropped 8 bases and J dropped 4 bases, with 17 bases sitting between them. The CDR3 consists of 14 residues. Germline V gives CDR1 SGHVS, CDR2 FNYEAQ. CDR3 residues: CASGLGHGGETQYF. CDR3 DNA: TGTGCCAGCGGGTTAGGACACGGTGGAGAGACCCAGTACTTC. The full variable domain, in which reference TRBV7-6 and TRBJ2-5 provide the parts outside the CDR3, is GAGVSQSPRYKVTKRGQDVALRCDPISGHVSLYWYRQALGQGPEFLTYFNYEAQQDKSGLPNDRFSAERPEGSISTLTIQRTEQRDSAMYRCASGLGHGGETQYFGPGTRLLVL.

The chain links TRBV25-1 to TRBJ2-5, with 8 bases matching TRBD2. The germline CDR1 and CDR2 sequences are MGHDK and SYGVNS. The CDR3 has 15 amino acids. Trimming at V came to 2 bases and at J to 2 bases, leaving 4 bases not matched to a gene. In DNA form, the CDR3 reads TGTGCCAGCAGTGAAGGCGGGGGGACACAAGAGACCCAGTACTTC. Encoded protein: CASSEGGGTQETQYF.

J is TRBJ2-7 and V is TRBV4-1; D might be TRBD1 (6 bases). This CDR3 has 14 residues. V lost 6 bases to trimming and J lost 12 bases, with 24 bases between them. Germline V gives CDR1 MGHRA, CDR2 YSYEKL. CDR3 bases: TGCGCCAGCAGTCTGAACCCCTCCGACAGGCTACCGTACTTC. Its protein is CASSLNPSDRLPYF.

The chain employs TRBV4-1 and TRBJ1-2; 10 nucleotides align to TRBD1. CDR3 length equals 16 residues. V lost 1 base to trimming and J lost 8 bases; unmatched junction nucleotides: 10. Germline CDR1 MGHRA, CDR2 YSYEKL. The CDR3: CASSQATTTGGRGYTF. The CDR3 bases are TGCGCCAGCAGCCAAGCTACAACGACAGGGGGCAGGGGCTACACCTTC.

The chain combines TRBV9 with TRBJ2-7; D perhaps matches TRBD1 (6 bases). V gave up 3 bases and J gave up 1 base, with 8 bases separating them. The CDR3 consists of 13 residues. Germline values: CDR1 SGDLS, CDR2 YYNGEE. The CDR3 reads CASSADSSYEQYF. DNA for the CDR3: TGTGCCAGCAGCGCGGACAGTTCCTACGAGCAGTACTTC.

This chain joins TRBV2 and TRBJ2-1, with TRBD2 identical over 9 bases. Germline loops: CDR1 SNHLY, CDR2 FYNNEI. Trimming removed 2 bases from V and 0 bases from J; junction bases left unmatched: 5. This CDR3 spans 17 amino acids. The CDR3 nucleotides are TGTGCCAGCAGTGAAAAGGATAGCGGGGGCTCCTACAATGAGCAGTTCTTC. Its translation is CASSEKDSGGSYNEQFF.

V gene TRBV28 combines with J gene TRBJ1-5, with 10 bases fitting TRBD1. Germline V CDR1 and CDR2: MDHEN, SYDVKM. There are 16 residues in the CDR3. J gave up 7 bases and V 3 bases, and 9 bases lay outside the gene matches. CDR3 DNA: TGTGCCAGCAGTTTCCAGGGGGGACAGGGGCACCAGCCCCAGCATTTT. Protein product: CASSFQGGQGHQPQHF.

The CDR3 DNA reads TGTGCCAGCAGCCAAGCAGAGGGTGGCCAAGAGACCCAGTACTTC. Protein product: CASSQAEGGQETQYF. V gene TRBV4-2 combines with J gene TRBJ2-5; possible D gene TRBD2, 5 bases. There are 15 residues in the CDR3. Trimming pared 1 base from V and 1 base from J, leaving 10 bases between. Germline V lookup: CDR1 LGHNA, CDR2 YNFKEQ.

The V call is TRBV18, the J call TRBJ1-4; TRBD1 matches at 7 bases. The CDR3 consists of 16 residues. V was clipped by 6 bases and J by 0 bases; unmatched bases: 7. Germline assignment: CDR1 KGHSH and CDR2 LQKENI. The CDR3 coding sequence is TGTGCCAGCTCGGAGGACAGGCAACCAACTAATGAAAAACTGTTTTTT. This sequence encodes CASSEDRQPTNEKLFF.

This clone was observed a single time. The chain joins TRBV7-9 to TRBJ2-7, with D uncertain. Germline lookup yields CDR1 SEHNR and CDR2 FQNEAQ (reference sequence). Trimming removed 5 bases at V and 4 bases at J, with 9 bases between. This CDR3 is built from 12 residues. The CDR3 sequence: CASSLTPYEQYF. The CDR3 DNA reads as TGTGCCAGCAGCCTGACACCTTACGAGCAGTACTTC. Full variable domain (missing parts from reference TRBV7-9 and TRBJ2-7): DTGVSQNPRHKITKRGQNVTFRCDPISEHNRLYWYRQTLGQGPEFLTYFQNEAQLEKSRLLSDRFSAERPKGSFSTLEIQRTEQGDSAMYLCASSLTPYEQYFGPGTRLTVT.

The chain carries TRBV5-4 and TRBJ2-3, with 7 bases lining up with TRBD1. Germline CDR1 reads SGHNT; CDR2 reads YYREEE (reference sequence). This CDR3 comprises 15 residues. Trimming took 4 bases from V and 0 from J; bases not matched to a gene: 5. CDR3: CASSQGQVSTDTQYF. CDR3 bases: TGTGCCAGCAGCCAAGGACAGGTTAGCACAGATACGCAGTATTTT.

The V call is TRBV9, the J call TRBJ2-5, with 7 bases identical to TRBD1. J lost 2 bases, V lost 1 base, and 5 bases had no gene match. The germline gives CDR1 SGDLS, CDR2 YYNGEE. The CDR3 has 15 residues. The CDR3 region has the DNA TGTGCCAGCAGCGTAAGACAGGGCGGGCAAGAGACCCAGTACTTC. Its protein is CASSVRQGGQETQYF. Complete variable domain (other parts from reference TRBV9 and TRBJ2-5): DSGVTQTPKHLITATGQRVTLRCSPRSGDLSVYWYQQSLDQGLQFLIQYYNGEERAKGNILERFSAQQFPDLHSELNLSSLELGDSALYFCASSVRQGGQETQYFGPGTRLLVL.

The gene calls are TRBV6-7 and TRBJ1-2, with D possibly being TRBD1 (6 bases). TRBV6-7 is assigned to the ORF class and has an uncertain function. V gave up 0 bases and J gave up 8 bases, with 13 bases separating them. The CDR3 sequence is 14 residues long. In DNA form, the CDR3 reads TGTGCCAGCAGTTACTCGAGGGGGGTGGGCGGCTACACCTTC. Translation gives CASSYSRGVGGYTF.

The chain uses TRBV7-2 and TRBJ1-1, with a tentative D call TRBD1 (5 bases). The CDR3 length is 16 residues. Germline V gives CDR1 SGHTA, CDR2 FQGNSA. V lost 2 bases, J lost 5 bases, and 18 bases lay in between. Written as DNA, the CDR3 is TGTGCCAGCAGCTTAAAGGCCCTTATGGGGGAGACTGAAGCTTTCTTT. The encoded protein is CASSLKALMGETEAFF.

The CDR3 DNA is TGTGCCACCAACACGAACAAAATAGCCGTGGTCACCGGGGAGCTGTTTTTT. Its protein product is CATNTNKIAVVTGELFF. The chain links TRBV28 to TRBJ2-2, with unresolved D. Looked up from germline, CDR1 is MDHEN and CDR2 is SYDVKM. The CDR3 spans 17 residues. Trimming took 10 bases from V and 4 from J, leaving 25 bases between them.

V and J are TRBV7-9 and TRBJ1-2; D not resolved. Germline CDR1 and CDR2: SEHNR and FQNEAQ (reference sequence). V was shortened by 6 bases and J by 5 bases, with 16 bases between the two germline ends. The length of the CDR3 is 14 residues. The CDR3 DNA is TGTGCCAGCAGGGCGGACTTCGGCGGGTATGGCTACACCTTC. It is translated as CASRADFGGYGYTF.

The gene calls are TRBV6-5 and TRBJ1-1; possible D gene TRBD1, 6 bases. CDR3 length: 12 residues. Germline V CDR1 and CDR2: MNHEY, SVGAGI. V was pared by 0 bases and J by 11 bases, with 10 bases between. DNA of the CDR3: TGTGCCAGCAGTTACTCGGGACAAGAGGCTTTCTTT. Amino acids: CASSYSGQEAFF.

The V and J genes are TRBV7-9 and TRBJ1-4, with 7 positions matching TRBD1. The CDR3 covers 14 residues. The germline V gene encodes CDR1 SEHNR and CDR2 FQNEAQ (reference sequence). The V gene end was trimmed by 1 base and the J gene end by 8 bases; junction bases not matched to a gene: 4. DNA for the CDR3: TGTGCCAGCAGCTTAGTCAGGGGGGACGAAAAACTGTTTTTT. Translated: CASSLVRGDEKLFF.

This chain connects TRBV12-3 or TRBV12-4 to TRBJ1-1; TRBD1 might be the D (5 bases). The CDR3 has 13 amino acids. V was shortened by 6 bases and J by 1 base, with 9 bases between the two germline ends. The CDR3 nucleotides are TGTGCCAGCAGGCGAACAGGGAACACTGAAGCTTTCTTT. Encoded protein: CASRRTGNTEAFF.

V gene TRBV5-4 combines with J gene TRBJ2-4; D unresolved. This CDR3 is built from 13 residues. Per the germline V gene, CDR1 is SGHNT and CDR2 is YYREEE (reference sequence). Trimming shortened V by 0 bases and J by 3 bases, and 4 bases separated the two germline ends. The CDR3, as DNA: TGTGCCAGCAGCTTGGGCGGCAAAAACATTCAGTACTTC. Protein: CASSLGGKNIQYF.

V usage is TRBV6-4 and J usage is TRBJ1-6, with D possibly TRBD1 on 5 matching bases. CDR1 is MRHNA, CDR2 SNTAGT, per germline. The CDR3 totals 16 residues. Trimming took off 2 bases at V and 8 bases at J, with 16 bases between the two ends. The chain's CDR3 is CASSDTPGGYHSPLHF. The CDR3 bases are TGTGCCAGCAGTGACACTCCCGGGGGATACCATTCACCCCTCCACTTT.

The chain carries TRBV19 and TRBJ2-1, with TRBD2 matching over 9 bases. Trimming at V came to 8 bases and at J to 0 bases, leaving 11 bases not matched to a gene. The CDR3 spans 17 residues. CDR1 and CDR2 from the germline V gene are LNHDA and SQIVND (reference sequence). The CDR3 sequence: CASSRLAGTISYNEQFF. CDR3 sequence (DNA): TGTGCCAGTTCGAGGCTAGCGGGAACTATCTCCTACAATGAGCAGTTCTTC.

The V call is TRBV28, the J call TRBJ1-4; 7 bases map to TRBD1. Germline V gene data show CDR1 as MDHEN and CDR2 as SYDVKM. The CDR3 spans 16 residues. Trimming cost V 1 base and J 8 bases; bases outside gene matches: 10. CDR3 DNA: TGTGCCAGCAGTTTATTGGGGGGACAGCCCGGAGAAAAACTGTTTTTT. Its protein is CASSLLGGQPGEKLFF.

J is TRBJ2-5 and V is TRBV5-4, with 7 positions matching TRBD1. The germline V gene encodes CDR1 SGHNT and CDR2 YYREEE (reference sequence). The CDR3 loop spans 14 amino acids. V was clipped by 4 bases and J by 2 bases; unmatched bases: 5. In nucleotides, the CDR3 is TGTGCCAGCAGCCTTCCGGGACAGCAAGAGACCCAGTACTTC. The encoded protein is CASSLPGQQETQYF. Using reference TRBV5-4 and TRBJ2-5 for the parts outside the CDR3, the full variable domain is ETGVTQSPTHLIKTRGQQVTLRCSSQSGHNTVSWYQQALGQGPQFIFQYYREEENGRGNFPPRFSGLQFPNYSSELNVNALELDDSALYLCASSLPGQQETQYFGPGTRLLVL.

CDR3 amino acids: CASSADSVGLSGELFF. CDR3 DNA sequence: TGTGCCAGCAGTGCCGATAGCGTGGGGCTCTCCGGGGAGCTGTTTTTT. This chain uses TRBV27 with TRBJ2-2; D tentatively reads TRBD1 or TRBD2 (5 bases each). V shed 5 bases and J shed 6 bases, with 19 bases lying between them. This CDR3 is 16 amino acids long. Germline CDR1 MNHEY, CDR2 SMNVEV (reference sequence).

This chain connects TRBV28 to TRBJ2-7, with 10 nucleotides matching TRBD2. V lost 6 bases, J lost 3 bases, and 8 bases stayed unmatched. The CDR3 sequence is 15 residues long. CDR1 and CDR2 (germline): MDHEN, SYDVKM. CDR3 protein: CASSRTSGKFYEQYF. The CDR3 DNA reads TGTGCCAGCAGCCGGACTAGCGGAAAATTCTACGAGCAGTACTTC.

The chain employs TRBV19 and TRBJ1-6; 7 positions match TRBD1. V lost 6 bases and J lost 7; bases outside the gene matches: 6. Germline V gene lookup returns CDR1 LNHDA and CDR2 SQIVND (reference sequence). The CDR3 is 14 residues long. Written as DNA, the CDR3 is TGTGCCAGTAGAATTCCGGGACAGAATTCACCCCTCCACTTT. It specifies CASRIPGQNSPLHF.

This chain links TRBV5-4 with TRBJ2-1, with D perhaps matching TRBD1 (5 bases). Germline V gene data show CDR1 as SGHNT and CDR2 as YYREEE (reference sequence). V lost 0 bases to trimming and J lost 5 bases, with 15 bases between them. This CDR3 region has 16 residues. The CDR3 region is CASSLVGRTPNNEQFF. The CDR3 coding sequence is TGTGCCAGCAGCTTGGTGGGGCGGACACCAAACAATGAGCAGTTCTTC.